This TCR beta chain was found in a study of CD8+ T cells in alopecia areata (dated by TCRdb to the late 2010s). Background on the whole study: The treated patients took part in an open-label pilot trial in which moderate-to-severe alopecia areata was treated with oral tofacitinib at 5 to 10 mg twice daily. Scalp tissue and sorted CD4+ and CD8+ peripheral blood T cells from patchy and totalis/universalis alopecia areata patients and from healthy controls were covered by human TCRbeta sequencing. RNA was extracted with the PAXgene miRNA kit for fixed scalp, the miRNeasy kit for PBMCs, and the RNeasy kit for mouse skin. Patients on tofacitinib were biopsied at baseline and after 4 and 24 weeks of treatment, and several of the patients also had a later scalp biopsy. Scalp clonality was compared among normal scalp (n=4), patchy alopecia areata scalp (n=8), and alopecia totalis/universalis scalp (n=8). TCRbeta CDR3 regions were amplified by immunoSEQ multiplex PCR with 35 Vbeta forward and 13 Jbeta reverse primers. Tofacitinib was administered for 6 to 18 months, and 6 months of follow-up off drug were then conducted to assess delayed response and recurrence. High-throughput TCRbeta sequencing was used to examine T cell clonal expansion in alopecia areata in both the C3H/HeJ mouse model and human patients.

About this clone itself: It has no known antigen specificity. Nothing much larger sits one base from this clone, and base qualities are not available.

The time point label on this specimen signifies: baseline before oral tofacitinib. Lesional scalp punch biopsies and peripheral blood were obtained from alopecia areata patients. PBMCs were isolated by density centrifugation and stained for CD3, CD4 and CD8, after which CD4+ and CD8+ T cells were sorted on a FACSAria. Here is what the overall study found, with its caveats: Shared TCR sequences between patients were less evident than in mice, which may be partly attributable to HLA diversity in the patient population. Compared with normal scalp, lesional scalp, particularly in alopecia totalis/universalis, had higher clonality and more expanded CD8+ clones, which suggests antigenic drive. Unlike mouse skin, which is dominated by gammadelta T cells, normal human skin has resident alphabeta T cells that are also sequenced, and this complicates analysis of the scalp TCR repertoire.

The library came from the immunoSEQ multiplex PCR assay. To provide template for TCR sequencing, every sample had RNA extracted and reverse transcribed into cDNA. SuperScript III was used to make first-strand cDNA, primed with a 2:1 mix of oligo-dT and random hexamers. A synthetic immune receptor repertoire was used to measure amplification bias, and any remaining bias was corrected computationally. The source study handled its data this way. Raw reads were preprocessed to remove errors, and CDR3 was defined by IMGT conventions from the conserved cysteine to phenylalanine. Clonality was computed by normalizing Shannon entropy by log2 of the number of productive unique TCRs and subtracting the result from 1. Whether each scalp clone was CD4 or CD8 was inferred by checking scalp TCRbeta sequences against the CD4 and CD8 repertoires from sorted blood. TCRdb retrieved this table from immuneACCESS and kept in-frame rearrangements only. Not all clones are present; in checked studies, unresolved V genes account for under half, and no reason is known for the remainder. V and J calls and clone size are those listed in that table; D and trimming were worked out from the DNA. Counted in this sample were roughly 150,000 clones; around 50% of them appeared once. Of the sample, roughly a fifth falls within the top ten clones.

The CDR3, cysteine through phenylalanine, is 15 amino acids long. Only the CDR3 region is kept as DNA, spanning 45 bases read in frame from base 1. V was cut back by 6 bases and J by 0 bases, leaving a gap of 12 bases between them. CDR1 and CDR2 are read off the germline V gene as MDHEN and SYDVKM. The specimen was CD8+ T cells sorted from blood, collected at week 0. This sequence was found in a human donor with alopecia areata. The V and J genes are TRBV28 and TRBJ2-1; tentative D gene TRBD1, with 5 bases matching. The DNA sequence follows: TGTGCCAGCAGCTTTCGACAGAGCTCCTACAATGAGCAGTTCTTC. It translates to CASSFRQSSYNEQFF.